The 14 T cell receptor beta chains presented below share a single source sample, sequenced in a study of response to subunit inactivated influenza vaccine. TCRdb re-analysed the RT-PCR reads in MiXCR, keeping a single row per CDR3 protein. The sample has some 550,000 distinct CDR3 sequences, roughly 25% seen once; the top ten hold approximately 2.9%. These data also featured in a second study, about T cells expressing NK-cell markers. As reported in that work: Making the TCR beta cDNA relied on 5'RACE template switching with UMIs.

Sequencing was performed on CD4+ T cells sorted from PBMCs, taken less than 13 days after vaccination. The receptors were gathered from a man between 50 and 59 years old who received an inactivated influenza vaccine.

The chain carries TRBV14 and TRBJ2-1; tentatively, D is TRBD1 (6 bases). The CDR3 consists of 15 residues. Trimming removed 1 base at V and 4 bases at J, with 11 bases between. Germline assignment: CDR1 SGHDN and CDR2 FVKESK. CDR3 sequence: CASSQARGPYNEQFF. CDR3 DNA: TGTGCCAGCAGCCAAGCCAGGGGACCTTACAATGAGCAGTTCTTC.

The chain joins TRBV14 to TRBJ2-5, with D possibly TRBD2 on 6 matching bases. The V gene lost 1 base and the J gene lost 7 bases, with 7 bases spanning the gap. CDR1 and CDR2 (germline): SGHDN, FVKESK. The CDR3 is made up of 12 amino acids. CDR3 protein: CASSQGGVTQYF. The CDR3 region has the DNA TGTGCCAGCAGCCAAGGCGGGGTGACCCAGTACTTC.

The rearrangement joins TRBV6-1 to TRBJ2-2, with D hard to call. V was trimmed by 11 bases and J by 4 bases, leaving 14 bases between them. Germline V gives CDR1 MNHNS, CDR2 SASEGT. The CDR3 runs 13 residues. DNA of the CDR3: TGTGCCCCAACCGGAGAATTCACCGGGGAGCTGTTTTTT. Translated: CAPTGEFTGELFF.

This clonotype was seen a handful of times. The chain recombines TRBV9 with TRBJ2-7; D ambiguous. The V gene's germline CDR1 is SGDLS and CDR2 YYNGEE. Deletions cut 0 bases from V and 7 bases from J, with 17 bases between. This CDR3 contains 15 residues. The CDR3, as DNA: TGTGCCAGCAGCGTAGACGGCGGTGGAAATAGAGAGCAGTACTTC. Translated: CASSVDGGGNREQYF.

This chain links TRBV30 with TRBJ2-7; a weak D match, TRBD1 (5 bases). The CDR3 runs 14 residues. Trimming stripped 0 bases from V and 3 bases from J, with 12 bases between. Germline V gene sequence: CDR1 GTSNPN, CDR2 SVGIG (reference sequence). The CDR3 sequence is CAWSVLKGVYEQYF. DNA of the CDR3: TGTGCCTGGAGTGTACTGAAAGGGGTCTACGAGCAGTACTTC.

This chain uses TRBV27 with TRBJ2-6; D gene unclear. The V end lost 8 bases, the J end lost 1 base, and 12 bases lay between the germline ends. CDR1 is MNHEY and CDR2 is SMNVEV in the germline V gene (reference sequence). This CDR3 is 15 amino acids long. Written as DNA, the CDR3 is TGTGCCAGCGCCCCGTATACTTCTGGGGCCAACGTCCTGACTTTC. Translating gives CASAPYTSGANVLTF.

The V and J genes are TRBV7-2 and TRBJ2-2; D is perhaps TRBD1 or TRBD2 (6 bases each). The CDR3 consists of 16 residues. From germline, CDR1 is SGHTA and CDR2 FQGNSA. Trimming removed 7 bases at V and 5 bases at J, with 20 bases between. The DNA for the CDR3 is TGTGCCAGCAACCCGTCGGGGGCGGCTAATACCGGGGAGCTGTTTTTT. Its protein is CASNPSGAANTGELFF.

This clonotype was recorded at least ten times. The chain combines TRBV7-9 with TRBJ1-5; the D gene is possibly TRBD1 (5 bases). Germline loops: CDR1 SEHNR, CDR2 FQNEAQ (reference sequence). CDR3 length: 13 amino acids. Trimming took 5 bases from V and 3 from J, leaving 8 bases between them. CDR3 region: CASSLGTNQPQHF. Here the CDR3 DNA reads TGTGCCAGCAGCCTGGGGACCAATCAGCCCCAGCATTTT.

The chain has TRBV27 and TRBJ1-4; 9 bases map to TRBD1. Germline assignment: CDR1 MNHEY and CDR2 SMNVEV (reference sequence). This CDR3 region has 15 residues. J lost 6 bases, V lost 5 bases, and 7 bases had no gene match. The CDR3: CASSDPGQGDEKLFF. The CDR3 nucleotides are TGTGCCAGCAGTGACCCGGGACAGGGCGATGAAAAACTGTTTTTT.

V is TRBV12-3 or TRBV12-4 and J is TRBJ2-2, with D perhaps TRBD1 or TRBD2 (5 bases each). The length of the CDR3 is 14 residues. Between the trimmed V and J ends, which lost 5 bases and 8 bases, there was a span of 15 bases. The CDR3 here is CASSPRQWGGELFF. CDR3 in DNA: TGTGCCAGCAGTCCACGACAGTGGGGGGGGGAGCTGTTTTTT.

This clonotype turned up a few times. The chain couples TRBV4-2 to TRBJ2-3, with TRBD2 matching over 12 bases. The germline V gene has CDR1 LGHNA and CDR2 YNFKEQ. With V trimmed by 0 bases and J by 2 bases, 18 bases remained unmatched. The CDR3 sequence is 22 residues long. In DNA form, the CDR3 reads TGTGCCAGCAGCCAAGATTGGCTAGCGGGAGGGATCCTCATATCGTCCACAGATACGCAGTATTTT. Amino acid sequence: CASSQDWLAGGILISSTDTQYF.

Comments on this clonotype: The CDR3 does not close with the conserved phenylalanine or tryptophan, likely indicating a read error. The genes are TRBV4-1 and TRBJ2-7; the D is unclear. Germline values: CDR1 MGHRA, CDR2 YSYEKL. There are 14 residues in the CDR3. V gave up 4 bases and J gave up 3 bases, with 13 bases separating them. The CDR3: CASSRQTTDYEQYL. The DNA of the CDR3 is TGCGCCAGCAGCCGGCAAACAACGGACTACGAGCAGTACTTA.

The J gene is TRBJ2-3, the V gene TRBV14; D unclear. CDR1 and CDR2 from the germline V gene are SGHDN and FVKESK. This CDR3 region has 13 residues. V lost 3 bases and J 4 bases, leaving 8 bases between the germline ends. CDR3 in amino acids: CASSHPLSDTQYF. The CDR3 DNA is TGTGCCAGCAGCCACCCCCTCTCAGATACGCAGTATTTT. Full variable domain (rest looked up from reference TRBV14 and TRBJ2-3): EAGVTQFPSHSVIEKGQTVTLRCDPISGHDNLYWYRRVMGKEIKFLLHFVKESKQDESGMPNNRFLAERTGGTYSTLKVQPAELEDSGVYFCASSHPLSDTQYFGPGTRLTVL.

The V call is TRBV18, the J call TRBJ2-7, with 14 bases aligning to TRBD2. The CDR3 totals 14 residues. The V segment lost 6 bases and the J segment 7 bases; nucleotides outside the gene matches: 5. The germline CDR1 and CDR2 sequences are KGHSH and LQKENI. Here the CDR3 DNA reads TGTGCCAGCTCGGTGGGACTAGCGGGAGTTGAGCAGTACTTC. Amino acids: CASSVGLAGVEQYF.